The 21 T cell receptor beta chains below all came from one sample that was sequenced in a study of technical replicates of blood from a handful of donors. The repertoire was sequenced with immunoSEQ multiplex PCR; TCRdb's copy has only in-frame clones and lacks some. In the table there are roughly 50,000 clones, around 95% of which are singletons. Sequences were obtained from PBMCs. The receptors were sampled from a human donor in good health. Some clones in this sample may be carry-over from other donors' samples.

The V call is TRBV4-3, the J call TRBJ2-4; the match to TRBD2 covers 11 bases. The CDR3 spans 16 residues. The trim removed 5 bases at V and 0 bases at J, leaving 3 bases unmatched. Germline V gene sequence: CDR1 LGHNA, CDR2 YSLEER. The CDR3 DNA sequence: TGCGCCAGCAGCGCGGGACTAGCGGCAGCCAAAAACATTCAGTACTTC. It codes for CASSAGLAAAKNIQYF.

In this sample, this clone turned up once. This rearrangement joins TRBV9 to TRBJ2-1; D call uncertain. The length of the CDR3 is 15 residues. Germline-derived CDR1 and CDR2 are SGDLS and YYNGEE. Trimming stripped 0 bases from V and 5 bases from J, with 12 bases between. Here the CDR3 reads CASSVVPQVDNEQFF. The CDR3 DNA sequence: TGTGCCAGCAGCGTAGTCCCGCAGGTGGACAATGAGCAGTTCTTC.

The CDR3 region is CASSPQGRGTEAFF. The CDR3 region has the DNA TGCGCCAGCAGCCCACAGGGGAGAGGGACTGAAGCTTTCTTT. The chain joins TRBV5-1 to TRBJ1-1; 7 bases are shared with TRBD1. CDR3 length: 14 amino acids. Germline-derived CDR1 and CDR2 are SGHRS and YFSETQ. The ends lost 4 bases at V and 5 bases at J; junction bases unmatched: 8.

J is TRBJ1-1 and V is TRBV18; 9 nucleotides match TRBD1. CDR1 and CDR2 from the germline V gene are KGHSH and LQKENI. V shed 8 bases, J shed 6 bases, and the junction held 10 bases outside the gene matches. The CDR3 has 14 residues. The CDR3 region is CASDRGQGGPEAFF. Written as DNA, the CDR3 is TGTGCCAGCGACCGGGGACAGGGAGGGCCTGAAGCTTTCTTT.

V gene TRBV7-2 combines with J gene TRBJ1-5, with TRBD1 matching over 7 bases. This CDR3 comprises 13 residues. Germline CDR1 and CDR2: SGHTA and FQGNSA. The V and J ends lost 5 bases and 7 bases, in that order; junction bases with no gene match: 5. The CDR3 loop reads CASSIQGKQPQHF. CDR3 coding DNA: TGTGCCAGCAGCATACAGGGGAAGCAGCCCCAGCATTTT.

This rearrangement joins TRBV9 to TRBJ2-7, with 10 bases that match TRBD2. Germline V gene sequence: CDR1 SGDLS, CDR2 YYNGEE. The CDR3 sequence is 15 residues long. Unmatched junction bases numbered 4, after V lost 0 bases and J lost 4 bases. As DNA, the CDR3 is TGTGCCAGCAGCGTAGCTAGCGGGGGTATATACGAGCAGTACTTC. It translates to CASSVASGGIYEQYF. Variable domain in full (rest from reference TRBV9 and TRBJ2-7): DSGVTQTPKHLITATGQRVTLRCSPRSGDLSVYWYQQSLDQGLQFLIQYYNGEERAKGNILERFSAQQFPDLHSELNLSSLELGDSALYFCASSVASGGIYEQYFGPGTRLTVT.

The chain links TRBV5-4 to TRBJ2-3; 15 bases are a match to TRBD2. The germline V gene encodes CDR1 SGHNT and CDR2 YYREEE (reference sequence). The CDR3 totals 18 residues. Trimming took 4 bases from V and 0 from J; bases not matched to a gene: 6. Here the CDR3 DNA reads TGTGCCAGCAGCCTTCGAGGGACTAGCGGGGGGAGCACAGATACGCAGTATTTT. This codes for CASSLRGTSGGSTDTQYF.

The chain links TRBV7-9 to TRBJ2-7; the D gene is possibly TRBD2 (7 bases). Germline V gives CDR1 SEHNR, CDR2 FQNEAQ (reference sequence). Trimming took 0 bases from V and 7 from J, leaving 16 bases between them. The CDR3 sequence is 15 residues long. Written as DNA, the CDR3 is TGTGCCAGCAGCTTAGCCGGTTCAGGGGAGGGGGAGCAGTACTTC. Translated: CASSLAGSGEGEQYF.

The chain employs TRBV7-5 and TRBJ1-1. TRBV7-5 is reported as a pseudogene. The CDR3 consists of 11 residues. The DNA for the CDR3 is TGTGTCAGAAGCCAAACTGTGTCGGCTTTCTTT. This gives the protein CVRSQTVSAFF.

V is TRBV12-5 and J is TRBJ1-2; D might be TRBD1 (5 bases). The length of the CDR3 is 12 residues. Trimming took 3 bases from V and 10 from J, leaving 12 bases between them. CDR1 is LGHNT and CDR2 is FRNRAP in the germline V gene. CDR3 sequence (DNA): TGTGCTAGTGGTTTCAGCAGGGCCGACTACACCTTC. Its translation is CASGFSRADYTF. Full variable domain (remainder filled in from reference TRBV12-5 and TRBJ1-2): DARVTQTPRHKVTEMGQEVTMRCQPILGHNTVFWYRQTMMQGLELLAYFRNRAPLDDSGMPKDRFSAEMPDATLATLKIQPSEPRDSAVYFCASGFSRADYTFGSGTRLTVV.

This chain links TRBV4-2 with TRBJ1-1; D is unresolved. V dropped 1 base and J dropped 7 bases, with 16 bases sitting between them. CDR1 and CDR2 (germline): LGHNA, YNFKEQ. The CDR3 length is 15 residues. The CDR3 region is CASSQVPGGPNEAFF. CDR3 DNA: TGTGCCAGCAGCCAAGTACCGGGAGGGCCCAATGAAGCTTTCTTT.

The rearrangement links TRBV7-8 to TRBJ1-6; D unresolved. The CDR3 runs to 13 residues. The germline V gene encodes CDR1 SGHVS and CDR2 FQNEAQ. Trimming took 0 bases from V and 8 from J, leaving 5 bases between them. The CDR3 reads CASSLARDSPLHF. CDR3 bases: TGTGCCAGCAGCTTAGCGCGGGATTCACCCCTCCACTTT.

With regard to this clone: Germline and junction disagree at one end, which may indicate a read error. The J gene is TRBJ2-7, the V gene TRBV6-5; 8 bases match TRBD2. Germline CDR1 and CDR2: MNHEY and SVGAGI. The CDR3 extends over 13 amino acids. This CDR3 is CAISELSGTEQYF. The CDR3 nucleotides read TGTGCCATCAGTGAGCTTAGCGGGACGGAGCAGTACTTC.

CDR3 coding DNA: TGCGCCAGCAGCCACCCCACCGGCGGACAGGGCACTGAAGCTTTCTTT. Its protein is CASSHPTGGQGTEAFF. This chain links TRBV4-1 with TRBJ1-1, with 8 bases aligning to TRBD1. The germline CDR1 and CDR2 sequences are MGHRA and YSYEKL. This CDR3 has 16 residues. The trim removed 3 bases at V and 4 bases at J, leaving 10 bases unmatched.

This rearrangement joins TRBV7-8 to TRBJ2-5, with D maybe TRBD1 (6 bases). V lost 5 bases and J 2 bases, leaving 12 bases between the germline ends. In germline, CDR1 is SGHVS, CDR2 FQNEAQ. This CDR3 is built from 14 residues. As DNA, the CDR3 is TGTGCCAGCAGCAAAGGGACAACACAAGAGACCCAGTACTTC. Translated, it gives CASSKGTTQETQYF.

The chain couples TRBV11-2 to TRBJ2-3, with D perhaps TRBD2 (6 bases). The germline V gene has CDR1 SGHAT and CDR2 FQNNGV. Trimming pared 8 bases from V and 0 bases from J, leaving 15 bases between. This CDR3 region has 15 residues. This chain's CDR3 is CASALRLESTDTQYF. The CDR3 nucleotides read TGTGCCAGCGCCCTTAGACTAGAAAGCACAGATACGCAGTATTTT.

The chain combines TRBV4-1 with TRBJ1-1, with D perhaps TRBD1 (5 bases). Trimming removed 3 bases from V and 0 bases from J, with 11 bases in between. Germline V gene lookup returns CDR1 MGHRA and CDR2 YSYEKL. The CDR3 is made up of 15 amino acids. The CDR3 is CASSHTQGLNTEAFF. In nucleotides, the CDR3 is TGCGCCAGCAGCCACACTCAGGGATTGAACACTGAAGCTTTCTTT.

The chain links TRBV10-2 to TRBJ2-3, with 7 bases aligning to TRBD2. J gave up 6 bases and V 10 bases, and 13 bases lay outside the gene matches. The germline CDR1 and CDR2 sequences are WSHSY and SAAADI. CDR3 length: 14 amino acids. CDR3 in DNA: TGCGCCACTCCTAATTGCGGGAGCCTCGATACGCAGTATTTT. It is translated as CATPNCGSLDTQYF.

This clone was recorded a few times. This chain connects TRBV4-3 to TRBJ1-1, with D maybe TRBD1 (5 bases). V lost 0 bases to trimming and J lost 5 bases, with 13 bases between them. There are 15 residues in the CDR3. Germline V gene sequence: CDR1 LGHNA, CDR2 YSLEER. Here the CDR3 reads CASSQERGRRTEAFF. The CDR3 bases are TGCGCCAGCAGCCAAGAGCGGGGCAGGAGGACTGAAGCTTTCTTT.

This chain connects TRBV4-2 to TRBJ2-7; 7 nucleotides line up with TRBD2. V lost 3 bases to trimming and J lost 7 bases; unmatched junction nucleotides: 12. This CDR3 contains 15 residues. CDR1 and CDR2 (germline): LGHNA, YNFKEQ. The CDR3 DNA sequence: TGTGCCAGCAGCCAGGCCGGGGACCTCGGGGGGGAGCAGTACTTC. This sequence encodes CASSQAGDLGGEQYF.

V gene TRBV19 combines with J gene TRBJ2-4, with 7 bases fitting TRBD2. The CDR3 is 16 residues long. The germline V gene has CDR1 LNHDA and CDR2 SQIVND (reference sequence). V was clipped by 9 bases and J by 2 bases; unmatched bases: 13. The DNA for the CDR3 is TGTGCCAGCAGAGATTGGGGGGGGGAGACCAAAAACATTCAGTACTTC. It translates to CASRDWGGETKNIQYF. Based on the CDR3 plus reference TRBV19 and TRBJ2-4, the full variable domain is DGGITQSPKYLFRKEGQNVTLSCEQNLNHDAMYWYRQDPGQGLRLIYYSQIVNDFQKGDIAEGYSVSREKKESFPLTVTSAQKNPTAFYLCASRDWGGETKNIQYFGAGTRLSVL.